A selection of T cell receptor beta chains follows, all from one sample in a study of post-analysis software for immune sequencing data. TCRdb passed the PCR reads through MiXCR, listing each CDR3 protein once. The data show hundreds of thousands of distinct CDR3 sequences, roughly 30% seen once. The sample taken for sequencing was blood. Every receptor here comes from a girl aged 5 to 17 with multiple sclerosis. CDR3s include the opening cysteine and the closing phenylalanine or tryptophan. Fields, in order: V gene, clone size, J gene, D gene, CDR3 protein, CDR3 DNA. The D gene is left open where the match is weak. Size values are once, few and many counts, or a class for expanded clones, and some rows have none.

v_call: TRBV20-1; clone_size: few; j_call: TRBJ2-1; d_call: TRBD2; cdr3_aa: CSASRAGVSYNEQFF; cdr3_nt: TGCAGTGCTTCCCGAGCGGGAGTGTCTTACAATGAGCAGTTCTTC
v_call: TRBV21-1; clone_size: -; j_call: TRBJ2-7; d_call: -; cdr3_aa: CASSAGRAGEQYF; cdr3_nt: TGTGCCAGCAGTGCTGGGAGGGCCGGCGAGCAGTACTTC
v_call: TRBV27; clone_size: -; j_call: TRBJ2-1; d_call: TRBD2; cdr3_aa: CASTPSGGPRNEQFF; cdr3_nt: TGTGCCAGCACCCCTTCGGGAGGGCCTCGGAATGAGCAGTTCTTC
v_call: TRBV14; clone_size: -; j_call: TRBJ2-4; d_call: TRBD1; cdr3_aa: CACPGTDFPRALRGAWEQYF; cdr3_nt: TGTGCCTGCCCCGGGACAGACTTTCCCCGGGCCCTGCGAGGAGCTTGGGAGCAGTACTTC
v_call: TRBV5-1; clone_size: few; j_call: TRBJ2-1; d_call: -; cdr3_aa: CASSPTEVGPNNEQFF; cdr3_nt: TGCGCCAGCAGCCCGACAGAGGTGGGCCCGAACAATGAGCAGTTCTTC
v_call: TRBV10-3; clone_size: -; j_call: TRBJ2-1; d_call: TRBD2; cdr3_aa: CAIRLAGAEQFF; cdr3_nt: TGTGCCATCAGACTAGCGGGAGCTGAGCAGTTCTTC
v_call: TRBV7-9; clone_size: -; j_call: TRBJ2-5; d_call: -; cdr3_aa: CAGSFMSIGVETQYF; cdr3_nt: TGTGCCGGCAGCTTTATGAGTATCGGGGTCGAGACCCAGTACTTC
v_call: TRBV29-1; clone_size: few; j_call: TRBJ2-3; d_call: -; cdr3_aa: CSVAGSSPDTQYF; cdr3_nt: TGCAGCGTTGCAGGGTCAAGCCCAGATACGCAGTATTTT
v_call: TRBV13; clone_size: many; j_call: TRBJ2-5; d_call: -; cdr3_aa: CASSLGDQETQYF; cdr3_nt: TGTGCCAGCAGTTTAGGCGACCAAGAGACCCAGTACTTC
v_call: TRBV20-1; clone_size: -; j_call: TRBJ1-2; d_call: -; cdr3_aa: CSASTRGANYGYTF; cdr3_nt: TGCAGTGCCTCAACCCGGGGGGCGAACTATGGCTACACCTTC